The rows below give T cell receptor beta chains drawn from one sample of a study of blood T cells in healthy people across ages. Using its own MiXCR run on the 5' RACE reads, TCRdb lists one record per CDR3 protein. The table includes about 1.5 million distinct CDR3 sequences, approximately 39% detected once. Sequencing used blood. The receptor source for this set is a woman in her late teens or twenties in good health. Both conserved end residues are part of each CDR3. The D gene is left open where the match is weak. Size is omitted from some rows. Given values are once, few, many or a class for expanded clones.

clone_size | j_call | d_call | v_call | cdr3_aa | cdr3_nt
NA | TRBJ2-7 | NA | TRBV7-2 | CASSSVGQIYEQYF | TGTGCCAGCAGCTCTGTCGGACAGATCTACGAGCAGTACTTC
NA | TRBJ2-1 | NA | TRBV10-3 | CAISEIPGTDSYNEQFF | TGTGCCATCAGTGAGATACCCGGGACGGATTCCTACAATGAGCAGTTCTTC
NA | TRBJ2-3 | NA | TRBV9 | CASSVVGGTAPDTQYF | TGTGCCAGCAGCGTAGTCGGCGGGACGGCTCCGGATACGCAGTATTTT
NA | TRBJ2-3 | NA | TRBV18 | CASSRPWNPRDTQYF | TGTGCCAGCTCACGCCCATGGAATCCGAGGGATACGCAGTATTTT
few | TRBJ2-7 | TRBD2 | TRBV5-1 | CASSPTGLPGEQYF | TGCGCCAGCAGCCCGACGGGACTACCAGGCGAGCAGTACTTC
few | TRBJ2-1 | TRBD2 | TRBV20-1 | CSARDRTRGAYNEQFF | TGCAGTGCTAGAGATCGGACTAGAGGAGCCTACAATGAGCAGTTCTTC
few | TRBJ2-3 | NA | TRBV29-1 | CSVGAETDTQYF | TGCAGCGTGGGGGCAGAGACAGATACGCAGTATTTT
NA | TRBJ2-7 | NA | TRBV20-1 | CSAAPIGEQYF | TGCAGTGCCGCACCTATAGGCGAGCAGTACTTC
NA | TRBJ1-5 | NA | TRBV12-3/TRBV12-4 | CASSLERLANQPQHF | TGTGCCAGCAGTTTAGAGAGGTTGGCCAATCAGCCCCAGCATTTT
few | TRBJ2-4 | NA | TRBV7-2 | CASSLAQAKNIQYF | TGTGCCAGCAGCCTAGCCCAAGCCAAAAACATTCAGTACTTC
few | TRBJ2-5 | NA | TRBV29-1 | CSVEDLGEVVQQETQYF | TGCAGCGTTGAAGATCTAGGTGAGGTTGTACAGCAAGAGACCCAGTACTTC
NA | TRBJ2-7 | TRBD1 | TRBV6-5 | CARPGQYYEQYF | TGTGCCAGACCGGGACAGTACTACGAGCAGTACTTC
NA | TRBJ2-3 | TRBD2 | TRBV27 | CASSLIAGGADTQYF | TGTGCCAGCAGTTTAATAGCGGGAGGGGCAGATACGCAGTATTTT
NA | TRBJ1-2 | TRBD1 | TRBV7-9 | CASSLESGTGSYGYTF | TGTGCCAGCAGCTTAGAGTCCGGGACAGGGAGCTATGGCTACACCTTC
NA | TRBJ2-3 | NA | TRBV6-1 | CASEIGGGGYTQYF | TGTGCCAGCGAGATCGGGGGAGGGGGTTATACGCAGTATTTT
few | TRBJ2-4 | NA | TRBV15 | CATSRDLAGVAKNIQYF | TGTGCCACCAGCAGAGATCTAGCTGGGGTAGCCAAAAACATTCAGTACTTC